The following is a T cell receptor (beta chain) sequence with its context. Its target is unknown. The junction shows a germline mismatch at one end, possibly a read error. TCR beta cDNA was prepared out of around 460 ng total RNA by means of a constant-region primer. Researchers made the TCR beta libraries by running three nested multiplex PCR rounds with slightly modified ARM-PCR. For approximately 9 cycles apiece, the opening two PCR rounds ran with TRBV1-TRBV30 forward primers and a C-beta reverse primer. TCRdb called the multiplex PCR reads again in MiXCR, with one record for every CDR3 protein. This sample has 100,000 to 150,000 distinct CDR3 sequences, with 60% to 80% found just once. These data originate in a study of tumor-infiltrating lymphocytes in primary liver carcinoma. General study results and limits: Top-250-clone fractions were significantly higher in tumors than in blood (p = 0.039). About 8-25% of top clones, no more, were shared by all five regions.

Bulk tissue was left unsorted, and RNA and DNA were co-extracted from 20-30 mg of it. Histology found more than 80% viable tumor cells per sample. Germline lookup yields CDR1 SGHRS and CDR2 YFSETQ. The length of the CDR3 is 17 residues. V and J are TRBV5-1 and TRBJ2-1, with 13 bases lining up with TRBD2. The TCR was taken from a woman aged 55-70 years with primary liver carcinoma and hepatitis B virus infection. The sample consisted of liver tumor tissue from sampling region 3. The subset denotes: tumor region T3, left-lateral pole. The CDR3 bases are TGCGCCAGCATCTTGCGAAATGGACTAGCGGGAGTGAATGAGCAGTTCTTC. It codes for CASILRNGLAGVNEQFF.